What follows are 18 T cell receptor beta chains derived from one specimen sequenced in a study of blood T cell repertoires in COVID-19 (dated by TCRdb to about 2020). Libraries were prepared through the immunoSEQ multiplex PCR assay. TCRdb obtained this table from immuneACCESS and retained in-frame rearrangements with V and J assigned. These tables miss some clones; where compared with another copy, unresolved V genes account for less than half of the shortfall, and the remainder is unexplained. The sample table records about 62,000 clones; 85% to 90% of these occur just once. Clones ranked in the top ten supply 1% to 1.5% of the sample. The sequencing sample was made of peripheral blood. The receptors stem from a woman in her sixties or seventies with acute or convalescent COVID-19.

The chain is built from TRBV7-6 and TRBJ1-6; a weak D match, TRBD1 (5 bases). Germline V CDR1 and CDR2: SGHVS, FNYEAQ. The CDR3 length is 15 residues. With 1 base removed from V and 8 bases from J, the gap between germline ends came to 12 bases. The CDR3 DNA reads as TGTGCCAGCAGCTTAGGTGCAGGGCTCGATTCACCCCTCCACTTT. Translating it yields CASSLGAGLDSPLHF.

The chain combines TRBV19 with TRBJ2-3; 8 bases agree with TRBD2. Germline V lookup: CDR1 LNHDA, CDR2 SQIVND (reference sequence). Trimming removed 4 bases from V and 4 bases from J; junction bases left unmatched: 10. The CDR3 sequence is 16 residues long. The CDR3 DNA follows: TGTGCCAGTAGTAGCGGGTGGCGGGAGGCACCAGATACGCAGTATTTT. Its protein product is CASSSGWREAPDTQYF.

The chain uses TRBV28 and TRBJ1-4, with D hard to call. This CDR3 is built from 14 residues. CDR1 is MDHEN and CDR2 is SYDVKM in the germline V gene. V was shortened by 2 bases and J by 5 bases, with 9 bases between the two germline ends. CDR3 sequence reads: CASSLLGGNEKLFF. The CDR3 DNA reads TGTGCCAGCAGTTTACTGGGAGGAAATGAAAAACTGTTTTTT.

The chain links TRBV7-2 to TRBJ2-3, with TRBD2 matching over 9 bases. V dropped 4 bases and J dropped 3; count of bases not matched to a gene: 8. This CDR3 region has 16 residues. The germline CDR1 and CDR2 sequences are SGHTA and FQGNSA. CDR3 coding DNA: TGTGCCAGCAGCTCAAGGGTTAGCGGGAGAACAGATACGCAGTATTTT. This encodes CASSSRVSGRTDTQYF.

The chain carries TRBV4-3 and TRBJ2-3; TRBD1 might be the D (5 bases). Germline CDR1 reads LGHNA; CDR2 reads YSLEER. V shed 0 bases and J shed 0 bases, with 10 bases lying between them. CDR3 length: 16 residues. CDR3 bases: TGCGCCAGCAGCCAAGATTACAGGTTAAGCACAGATACGCAGTATTTT. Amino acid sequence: CASSQDYRLSTDTQYF.

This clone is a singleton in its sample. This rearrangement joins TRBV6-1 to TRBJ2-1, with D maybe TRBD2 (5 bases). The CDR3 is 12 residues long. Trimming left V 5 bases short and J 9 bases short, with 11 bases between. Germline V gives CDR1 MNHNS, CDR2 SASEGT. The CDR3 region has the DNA TGTGCCAGCAGTTCAAGCGGTCCTGAGCAGTTCTTC. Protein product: CASSSSGPEQFF.

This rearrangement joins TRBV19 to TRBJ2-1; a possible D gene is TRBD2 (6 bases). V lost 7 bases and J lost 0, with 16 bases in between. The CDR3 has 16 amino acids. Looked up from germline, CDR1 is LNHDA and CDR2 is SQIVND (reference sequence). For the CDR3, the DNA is TGTGCCAGTAAGCCCAATAGCGGTGGCTCCTACAATGAGCAGTTCTTC. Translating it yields CASKPNSGGSYNEQFF.

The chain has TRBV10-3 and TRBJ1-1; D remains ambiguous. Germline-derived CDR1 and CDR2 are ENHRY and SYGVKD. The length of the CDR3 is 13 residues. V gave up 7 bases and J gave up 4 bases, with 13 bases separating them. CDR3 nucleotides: TGTGCCATCACCTCTACGGAGGGCACTGAAGCTTTCTTT. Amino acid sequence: CAITSTEGTEAFF.

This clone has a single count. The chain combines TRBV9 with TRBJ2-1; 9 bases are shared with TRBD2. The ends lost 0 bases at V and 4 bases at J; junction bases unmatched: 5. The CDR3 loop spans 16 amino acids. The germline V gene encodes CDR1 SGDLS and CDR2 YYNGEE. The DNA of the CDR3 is TGTGCCAGCAGCGTAGTTCCGGCGGGAGGGTACAATGAGCAGTTCTTC. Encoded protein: CASSVVPAGGYNEQFF.

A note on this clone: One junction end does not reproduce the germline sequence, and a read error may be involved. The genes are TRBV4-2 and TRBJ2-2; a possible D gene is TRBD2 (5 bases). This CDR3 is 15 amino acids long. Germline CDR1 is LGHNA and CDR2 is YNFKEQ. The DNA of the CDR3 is TGTGCCAGCAGCCAAGGCCTCCTAGCCACCCGGGAGCTGTTTTTT. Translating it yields CASSQGLLATRELFF.

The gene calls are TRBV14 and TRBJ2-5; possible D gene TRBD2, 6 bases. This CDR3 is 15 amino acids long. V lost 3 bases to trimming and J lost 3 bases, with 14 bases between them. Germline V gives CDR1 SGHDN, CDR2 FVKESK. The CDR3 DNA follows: TGTGCCAGCAGCCACGGGGGAATGGTAAAAGAGACCCAGTACTTC. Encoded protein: CASSHGGMVKETQYF.

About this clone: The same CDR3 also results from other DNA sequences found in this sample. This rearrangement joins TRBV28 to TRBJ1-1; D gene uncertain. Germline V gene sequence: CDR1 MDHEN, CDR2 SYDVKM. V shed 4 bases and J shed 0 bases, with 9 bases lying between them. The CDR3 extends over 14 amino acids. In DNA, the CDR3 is TGTGCCAGCAGTTCTACGGGAATGAACACTGAAGCTTTCTTT. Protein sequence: CASSSTGMNTEAFF.

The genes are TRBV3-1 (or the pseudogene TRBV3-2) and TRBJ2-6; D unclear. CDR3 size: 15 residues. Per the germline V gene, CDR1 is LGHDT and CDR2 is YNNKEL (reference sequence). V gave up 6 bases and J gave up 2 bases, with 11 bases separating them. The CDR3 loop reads CASRERGTGANVLTF. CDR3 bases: TGTGCCAGCAGAGAAAGAGGCACTGGGGCCAACGTCCTGACTTTC.

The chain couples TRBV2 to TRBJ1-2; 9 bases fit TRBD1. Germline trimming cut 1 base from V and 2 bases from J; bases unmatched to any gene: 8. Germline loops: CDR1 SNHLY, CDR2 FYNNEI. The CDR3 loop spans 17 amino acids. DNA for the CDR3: TGTGCCAGCAGTGAAGTTTCACAGGGGGCGAGGAACTATGGCTACACCTTC. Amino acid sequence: CASSEVSQGARNYGYTF.

The CDR3 is CATSDPRGYNGELFF. CDR3 sequence (DNA): TGTGCCACCAGTGATCCAAGGGGCTACAACGGGGAGCTGTTTTTT. The V gene is TRBV24-1, the J gene TRBJ2-2; the D gene is possibly TRBD1 (5 bases). The length of the CDR3 is 15 residues. Looked up from germline, CDR1 is KGHDR and CDR2 is SFDVKD. V was clipped by 3 bases and J by 7 bases, with 14 bases between them.

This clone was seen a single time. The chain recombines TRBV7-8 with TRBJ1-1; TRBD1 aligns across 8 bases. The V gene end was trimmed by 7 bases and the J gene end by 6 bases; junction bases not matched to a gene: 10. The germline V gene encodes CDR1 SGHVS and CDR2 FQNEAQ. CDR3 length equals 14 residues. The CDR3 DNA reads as TGTGCCAGCACTCGGCGGCAGGGGGCACCTGAAGCTTTCTTT. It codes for CASTRRQGAPEAFF.

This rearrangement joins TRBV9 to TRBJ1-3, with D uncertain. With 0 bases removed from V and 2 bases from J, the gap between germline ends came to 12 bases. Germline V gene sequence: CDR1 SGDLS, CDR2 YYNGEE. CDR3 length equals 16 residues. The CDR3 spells CASSVGTVKTGNTIYF. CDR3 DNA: TGTGCCAGCAGCGTAGGCACAGTCAAAACTGGAAACACCATATATTTT.

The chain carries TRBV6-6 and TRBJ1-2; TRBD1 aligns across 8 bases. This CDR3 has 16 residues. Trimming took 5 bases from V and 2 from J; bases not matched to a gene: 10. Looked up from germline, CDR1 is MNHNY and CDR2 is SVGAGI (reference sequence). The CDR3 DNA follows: TGTGCCAGCAGTCCTGGACAGGGCAAATCAAACTATGGCTACACCTTC. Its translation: CASSPGQGKSNYGYTF.